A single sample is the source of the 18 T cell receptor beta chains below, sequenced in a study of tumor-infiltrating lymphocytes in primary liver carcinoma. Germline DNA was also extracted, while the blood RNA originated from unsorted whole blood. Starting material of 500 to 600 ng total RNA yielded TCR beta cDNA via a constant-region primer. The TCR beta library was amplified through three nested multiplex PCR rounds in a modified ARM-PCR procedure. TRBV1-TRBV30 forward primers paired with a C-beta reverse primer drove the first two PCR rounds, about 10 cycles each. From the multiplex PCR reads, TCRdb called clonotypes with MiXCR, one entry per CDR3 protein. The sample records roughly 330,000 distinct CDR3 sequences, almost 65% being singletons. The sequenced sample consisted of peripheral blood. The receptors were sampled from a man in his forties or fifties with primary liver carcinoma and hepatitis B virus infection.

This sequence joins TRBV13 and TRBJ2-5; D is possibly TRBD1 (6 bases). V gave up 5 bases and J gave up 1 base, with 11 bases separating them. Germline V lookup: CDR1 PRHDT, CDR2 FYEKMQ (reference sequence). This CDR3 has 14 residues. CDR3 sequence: CASSHQTGQETQYF. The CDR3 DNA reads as TGTGCCAGCAGCCACCAGACAGGCCAAGAGACCCAGTACTTC.

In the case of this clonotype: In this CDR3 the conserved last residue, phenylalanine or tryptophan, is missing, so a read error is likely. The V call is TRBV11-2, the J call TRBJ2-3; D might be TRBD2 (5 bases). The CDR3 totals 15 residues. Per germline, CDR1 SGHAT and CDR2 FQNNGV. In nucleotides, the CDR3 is TGTGCCAGCAGCTTAACCCCGGAGGAGAGAGATAGGCAGTATCTT. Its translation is CASSLTPEERDRQYL.

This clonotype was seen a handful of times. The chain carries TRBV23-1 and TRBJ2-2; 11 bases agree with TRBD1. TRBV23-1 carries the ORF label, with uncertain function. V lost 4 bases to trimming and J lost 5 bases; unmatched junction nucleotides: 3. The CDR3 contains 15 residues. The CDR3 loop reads CASSLGQGATGELFF. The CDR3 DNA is TGCGCCAGCAGTCTCGGACAGGGGGCGACCGGGGAGCTGTTTTTT.

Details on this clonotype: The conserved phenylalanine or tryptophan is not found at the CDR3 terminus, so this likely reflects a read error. CDR3 sequence: CTSRTSYSGTDTQYS. CDR3 DNA: TGTACCAGCAGGACATCCTACTCAGGCACAGATACGCAGTATTCT. The V and J genes are TRBV6-5 and TRBJ2-3; D possibly corresponds to TRBD1 (5 bases). Germline V CDR1 and CDR2: MNHEY, SVGAGI. CDR3 length: 15 residues.

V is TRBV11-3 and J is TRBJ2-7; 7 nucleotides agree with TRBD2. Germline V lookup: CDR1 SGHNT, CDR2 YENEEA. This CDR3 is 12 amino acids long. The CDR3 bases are TGTGTCAACAGCTCAGGACTAGGGGAGCAGTACTTC. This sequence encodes CVNSSGLGEQYF.

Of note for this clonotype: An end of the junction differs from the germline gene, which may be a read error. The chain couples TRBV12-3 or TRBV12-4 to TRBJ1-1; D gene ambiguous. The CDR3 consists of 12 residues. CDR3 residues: CASSFGVTEASF. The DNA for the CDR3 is TGTGCCAGCAGTTTTGGAGTCACTGAAGCTTCCTTT.

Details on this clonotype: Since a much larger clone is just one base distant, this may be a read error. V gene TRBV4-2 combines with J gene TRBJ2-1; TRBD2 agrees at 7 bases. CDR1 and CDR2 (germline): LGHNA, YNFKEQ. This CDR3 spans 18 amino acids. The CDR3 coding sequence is TGTGCCAGCAGCCAAGTGGGGCTGATGGGAGGGTCCTACTATGAGCAGTTCTTC. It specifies CASSQVGLMGGSYYEQFF.

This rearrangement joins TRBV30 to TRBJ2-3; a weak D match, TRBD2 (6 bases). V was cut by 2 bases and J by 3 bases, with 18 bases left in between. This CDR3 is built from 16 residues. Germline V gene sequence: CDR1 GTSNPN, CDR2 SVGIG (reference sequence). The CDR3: CAWSSAIGRGTDTQYF. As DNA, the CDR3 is TGTGCCTGGAGTTCGGCAATCGGGAGAGGGACAGATACGCAGTATTTT.

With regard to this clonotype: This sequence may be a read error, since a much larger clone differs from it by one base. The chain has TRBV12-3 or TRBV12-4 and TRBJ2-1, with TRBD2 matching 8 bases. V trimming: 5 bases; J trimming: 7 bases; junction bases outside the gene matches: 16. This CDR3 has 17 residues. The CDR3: CASSPLAEGLTGNEQFF. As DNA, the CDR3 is TGTGCCAGCAGTCCACTAGCGGAAGGGCTTACAGGGAATGAGCAGTTCTTC.

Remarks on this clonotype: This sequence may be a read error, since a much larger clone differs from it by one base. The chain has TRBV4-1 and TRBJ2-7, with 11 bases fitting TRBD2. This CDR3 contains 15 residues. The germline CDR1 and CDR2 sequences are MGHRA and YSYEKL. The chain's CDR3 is CASSQTLAGVYEQNF. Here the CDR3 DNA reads TGCGCCAGCAGCCAAACACTAGCGGGAGTATACGAGCAGAACTTC.

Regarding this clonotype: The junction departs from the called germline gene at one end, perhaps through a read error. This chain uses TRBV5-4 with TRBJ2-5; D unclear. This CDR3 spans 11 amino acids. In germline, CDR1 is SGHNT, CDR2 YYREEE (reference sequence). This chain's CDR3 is CVSSLKETQYF. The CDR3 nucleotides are TGTGTCAGCAGCTTGAAGGAGACCCAGTACTTC.

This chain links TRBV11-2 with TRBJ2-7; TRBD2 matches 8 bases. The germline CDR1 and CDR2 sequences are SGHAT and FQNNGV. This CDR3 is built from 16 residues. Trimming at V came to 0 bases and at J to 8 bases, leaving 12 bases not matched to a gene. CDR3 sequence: CASSLETSGSLRKQYF. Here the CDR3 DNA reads TGTGCCAGCAGCTTAGAAACTAGCGGATCCCTACGGAAGCAGTACTTC.

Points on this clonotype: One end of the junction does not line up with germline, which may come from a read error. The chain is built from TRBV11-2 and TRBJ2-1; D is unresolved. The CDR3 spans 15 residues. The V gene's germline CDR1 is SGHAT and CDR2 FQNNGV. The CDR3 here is CASSLDLGYYNKQFF. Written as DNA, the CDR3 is TGTGCCAGCAGCTTAGATTTGGGATACTACAATAAGCAATTCTTC. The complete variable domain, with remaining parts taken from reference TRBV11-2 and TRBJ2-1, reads EAGVAQSPRYKIIEKRQSVAFWCNPISGHATLYWYQQILGQGPKLLIQFQNNGVVDDSQLPKDRFSAERLKGVDSTLKIQPAKLEDSAVYLCASSLDLGYYNKQFFGPGTRLTVL.

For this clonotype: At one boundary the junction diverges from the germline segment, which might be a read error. The CDR3 is CASSLPEFRSAGDTIYF. The CDR3 nucleotides are TGTGCAAGCAGCTTACCGGAGTTTCGGTCAGCTGGAGACACCATATATTTT. The chain recombines TRBV11-2 with TRBJ1-3, with D uncertain. CDR1 SGHAT and CDR2 FQNNGV come from the germline V gene. The CDR3 spans 17 residues.

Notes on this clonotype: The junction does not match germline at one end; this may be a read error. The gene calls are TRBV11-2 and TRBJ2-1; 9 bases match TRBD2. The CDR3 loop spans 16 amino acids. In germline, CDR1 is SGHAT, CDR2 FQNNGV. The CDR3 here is CASCLETSGRYNEQFF. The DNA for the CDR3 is TGTGCCAGCTGCTTAGAGACCAGCGGGAGGTACAATGAGCAGTTCTTC.

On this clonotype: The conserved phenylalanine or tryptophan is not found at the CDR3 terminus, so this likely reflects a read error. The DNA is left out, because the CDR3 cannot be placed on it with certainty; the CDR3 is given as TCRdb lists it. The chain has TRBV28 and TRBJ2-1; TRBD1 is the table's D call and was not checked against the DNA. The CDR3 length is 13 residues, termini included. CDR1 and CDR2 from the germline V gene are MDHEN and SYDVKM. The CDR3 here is CASNRRGGGGEFS.

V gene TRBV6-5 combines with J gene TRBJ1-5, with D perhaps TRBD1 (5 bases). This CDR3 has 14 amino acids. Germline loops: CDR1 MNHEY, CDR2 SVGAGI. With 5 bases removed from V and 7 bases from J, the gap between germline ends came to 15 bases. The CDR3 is CASSHRQWRQPQHF. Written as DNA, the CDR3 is TGTGCCAGCAGTCACCGACAGTGGCGACAGCCCCAGCATTTT.

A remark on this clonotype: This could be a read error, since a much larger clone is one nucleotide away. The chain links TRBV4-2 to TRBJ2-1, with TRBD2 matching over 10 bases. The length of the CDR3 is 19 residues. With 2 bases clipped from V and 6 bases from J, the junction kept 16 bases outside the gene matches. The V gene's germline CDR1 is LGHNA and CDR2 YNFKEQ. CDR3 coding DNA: TGTGCCAGCAGCCAATGTCCGGGTGGGACTAGCGAGGACCCCAATGAGCAGTTCTTC. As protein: CASSQCPGGTSEDPNEQFF.